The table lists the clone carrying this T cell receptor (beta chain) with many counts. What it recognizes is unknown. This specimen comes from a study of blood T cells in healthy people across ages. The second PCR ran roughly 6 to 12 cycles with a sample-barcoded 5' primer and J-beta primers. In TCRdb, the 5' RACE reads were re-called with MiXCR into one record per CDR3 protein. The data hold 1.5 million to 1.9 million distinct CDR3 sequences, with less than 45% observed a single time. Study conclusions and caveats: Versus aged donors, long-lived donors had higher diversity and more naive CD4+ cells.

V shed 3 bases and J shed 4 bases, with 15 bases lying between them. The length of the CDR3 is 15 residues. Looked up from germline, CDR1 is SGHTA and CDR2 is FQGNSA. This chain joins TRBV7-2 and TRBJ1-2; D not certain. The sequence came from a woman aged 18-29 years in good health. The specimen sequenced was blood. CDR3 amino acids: CASSFLVPGLYGYTF. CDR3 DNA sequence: TGTGCCAGCAGCTTTCTCGTACCAGGCCTCTATGGCTACACCTTC.